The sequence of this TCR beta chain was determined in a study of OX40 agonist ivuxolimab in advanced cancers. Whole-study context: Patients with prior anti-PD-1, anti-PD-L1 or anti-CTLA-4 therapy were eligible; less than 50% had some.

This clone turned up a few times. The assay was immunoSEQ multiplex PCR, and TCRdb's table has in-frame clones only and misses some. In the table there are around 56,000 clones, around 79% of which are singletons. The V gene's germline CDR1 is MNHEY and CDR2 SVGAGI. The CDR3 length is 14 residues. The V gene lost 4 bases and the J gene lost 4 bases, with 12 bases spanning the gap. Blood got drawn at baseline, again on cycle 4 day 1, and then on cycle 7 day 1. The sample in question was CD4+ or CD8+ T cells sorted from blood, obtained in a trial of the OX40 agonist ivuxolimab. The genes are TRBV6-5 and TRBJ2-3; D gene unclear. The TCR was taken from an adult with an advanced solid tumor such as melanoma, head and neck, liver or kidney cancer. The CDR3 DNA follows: TGTGCCAGCAGTTCCGGTGGGATCCCAGATACGCAGTATTTT. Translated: CASSSGGIPDTQYF.